A single sample is the source of the 17 T cell receptor beta chains below, sequenced in a study of T-cell reconstitution after alpha-beta-depleted transplantation in children. Library preparation (for TCRbeta) was performed with unique molecular identifiers. One entry per CDR3 protein, called by TCRdb with MiXCR from the PCR reads. This table has a few hundred thousand distinct CDR3 sequences, about a quarter appearing once. This specimen was PBMCs, taken before TCRalphabeta/CD19-depleted stem cell transplant. The receptors come from a boy in the first two years of life with Wiskott-Aldrich syndrome, due to receive a stem cell transplant.

The chain recombines TRBV29-1 with TRBJ1-2; TRBD1 might be the D (6 bases). This CDR3 is built from 12 residues. V was pared by 6 bases and J by 2 bases, with 10 bases between. Germline V gene data show CDR1 as SQVTM and CDR2 as ANQGSEA. The CDR3 sequence is CSVERGNYGYTF. CDR3 bases: TGCAGCGTCGAGAGGGGGAACTATGGCTACACCTTC.

In this sample, this clonotype turned up a few times. The V gene is TRBV6-1, the J gene TRBJ1-6; possible D gene TRBD1, 6 bases. The CDR3 is 14 amino acids. Germline loops: CDR1 MNHNS, CDR2 SASEGT. The V end was cut by 5 bases, the J end by 5 bases, with 10 bases between. Written as DNA, the CDR3 is TGTGCCAGCAGTCAGAGACAGGATAATTCACCCCTCCACTTT. Its translation is CASSQRQDNSPLHF.

The chain combines TRBV7-8 with TRBJ2-2; 11 bases fit TRBD2. The CDR3 has 16 residues. The germline CDR1 and CDR2 sequences are SGHVS and FQNEAQ. With V trimmed by 11 bases and J by 2 bases, 10 bases remained unmatched. The CDR3 DNA is TGTGCCGGACTGGGACTAGCGGAACTAAACACCGGGGAGCTGTTTTTT. Its protein product is CAGLGLAELNTGELFF. Filled out from reference TRBV7-8 and TRBJ2-2, the complete variable domain reads GAGVSQSPRYKVAKRGQDVALRCDPISGHVSLFWYQQALGQGPEFLTYFQNEAQLDKSGLPSDRFFAERPEGSVSTLKIQRTQQEDSAVYLCAGLGLAELNTGELFFGEGSRLTVL.

This clonotype was counted only a few times. The chain combines TRBV10-3 with TRBJ1-6, with a possible D match to TRBD1 (5 bases). Germline loops: CDR1 ENHRY, CDR2 SYGVKD. The CDR3 spans 15 residues. V was trimmed by 9 bases and J by 3 bases, leaving 15 bases between them. The CDR3: CAMAPGEGYNSPLHF. CDR3 nucleotides: TGTGCCATGGCCCCGGGGGAGGGCTATAATTCACCCCTCCACTTT.

The chain has TRBV20-1 and TRBJ1-3; possibly TRBD1 for D (6 bases). Trimming stripped 6 bases from V and 0 bases from J, with 12 bases between. Germline V CDR1 and CDR2: DFQATT, SNEGSKA (reference sequence). The CDR3 is made up of 14 amino acids. The CDR3 protein is CSAGDRTSGNTIYF. Here the CDR3 DNA reads TGCAGTGCAGGAGACAGGACCTCTGGAAACACCATATATTTT.

The chain is built from TRBV29-1 and TRBJ2-1, with TRBD2 as a possible D gene (7 bases). From germline, CDR1 is SQVTM and CDR2 ANQGSEA. This CDR3 has 13 amino acids. DNA of the CDR3: TGCGGAGGGAGGGGGGGATCCTACAATGAGCAGTTCTTC. Protein: CGGRGGSYNEQFF.

This clonotype was found a few times. The gene calls are TRBV5-1 and TRBJ2-3; D possibly corresponds to TRBD1 (6 bases). Germline CDR1 SGHRS, CDR2 YFSETQ. The CDR3 consists of 12 residues. Trimming took 10 bases from V and 9 from J, leaving 18 bases between them. This CDR3 reads CARYYNQGTQYF. The CDR3 nucleotides are TGCGCCCGGTACTATAATCAGGGGACGCAGTATTTT. The full variable domain, rest sourced from reference TRBV5-1 and TRBJ2-3, is KAGVTQTPRYLIKTRGQQVTLSCSPISGHRSVSWYQQTPGQGLQFLFEYFSETQRNKGNFPGRFSGRQFSNSRSEMNVSTLELGDSALYLCARYYNQGTQYFGPGTRLTVL.

The chain couples TRBV5-1 to TRBJ2-7; 12 bases line up with TRBD2. Germline CDR1 and CDR2: SGHRS and YFSETQ. This CDR3 has 16 residues. V shed 0 bases and J 7 bases; nucleotides not matched to a gene: 8. CDR3 coding DNA: TGCGCCAGCAGCTTGGGGACTAGCGGGGTCTGGGGGGAGCAGTACTTC. Protein: CASSLGTSGVWGEQYF.

This clonotype came up a few times. This sequence joins TRBV6-5 and TRBJ1-6; no clear D. Germline loops: CDR1 MNHEY, CDR2 SVGAGI. This CDR3 has 14 amino acids. Trimming left V 2 bases short and J 16 bases short, with 18 bases between. DNA of the CDR3: TGTGCCAGCAGTTACGGACGGACCAATATAGCTCTCCACTTT. This encodes CASSYGRTNIALHF.

In its sample, this clonotype was seen a few times. The rearrangement uses TRBV4-1 and TRBJ2-5; D is perhaps TRBD2 (6 bases). The germline gives CDR1 MGHRA, CDR2 YSYEKL. The CDR3 has 14 residues. V dropped 1 base and J dropped 5 bases, with 11 bases sitting between them. CDR3 sequence (DNA): TGCGCCAGCAGCCAAGTTCTTGGGAGGGAGACCCAGTACTTC. This codes for CASSQVLGRETQYF.

The V and J genes are TRBV12-3 or TRBV12-4 and TRBJ2-2; 12 nucleotides line up with TRBD2. With V trimmed by 2 bases and J by 6 bases, 4 bases remained unmatched. The CDR3 spans 16 residues. The CDR3 is CASSLSASGRAGELFF. The CDR3 region has the DNA TGTGCCAGCAGTTTATCCGCTAGCGGGAGGGCCGGGGAGCTGTTTTTT.

This clonotype was seen more than once but under ten times. The J gene is TRBJ2-7, the V gene TRBV5-6, with 7 bases identical to TRBD1. Looked up from germline, CDR1 is SGHDT and CDR2 is YYEEEE. This CDR3 spans 14 amino acids. With 3 bases clipped from V and 5 bases from J, the junction kept 8 bases outside the gene matches. The CDR3 loop reads CASSSTGYIHEQYF. The CDR3 bases are TGTGCCAGCAGCTCGACAGGGTATATCCACGAGCAGTACTTC. The full variable domain, in which reference TRBV5-6 and TRBJ2-7 provide the parts outside the CDR3, is DAGVTQSPTHLIKTRGQQVTLRCSPKSGHDTVSWYQQALGQGPQFIFQYYEEEERQRGNFPDRFSGHQFPNYSSELNVNALLLGDSALYLCASSSTGYIHEQYFGPGTRLTVT.

The chain joins TRBV20-1 to TRBJ2-1, with D possibly matching TRBD1 (6 bases). CDR1 is DFQATT, CDR2 SNEGSKA, per germline (reference sequence). V was pared by 1 base and J by 3 bases, with 13 bases between. This CDR3 region has 15 residues. The CDR3 DNA sequence: TGCAGTGCTAGAGTTTTGGGGGCGTTCTACAATGAGCAGTTCTTC. Its translation: CSARVLGAFYNEQFF.

The V gene is TRBV18, the J gene TRBJ1-3; D perhaps matches TRBD1 (6 bases). The V end lost 5 bases, the J end lost 4 bases, and 9 bases lay between the germline ends. The CDR3 is made up of 13 amino acids. Germline V CDR1 and CDR2: KGHSH, LQKENI. This chain's CDR3 is CASSNGQGNTIYF. In DNA, the CDR3 is TGTGCCAGCTCAAATGGACAGGGAAACACCATATATTTT. Full variable domain (outside the CDR3, taken from reference TRBV18 and TRBJ1-3): NAGVMQNPRHLVRRRGQEARLRCSPMKGHSHVYWYRQLPEEGLKFMVYLQKENIIDESGMPKERFSAEFPKEGPSILRIQQVVRGDSAAYFCASSNGQGNTIYFGEGSWLTVV.

The chain recombines TRBV29-1 with TRBJ2-7; no clear D gene. The CDR3 runs 14 residues. V shed 6 bases and J shed 7 bases, with 22 bases lying between them. CDR1 is SQVTM, CDR2 ANQGSEA, per germline. The DNA for the CDR3 is TGCAGCGTGGCGCGACGACATGCTGTAGGGGAGCAGTACTTC. It is translated as CSVARRHAVGEQYF.

The gene calls are TRBV7-3 and TRBJ2-3; 9 positions match TRBD2. With 5 bases clipped from V and 10 bases from J, the junction kept 4 bases outside the gene matches. Germline V gene data show CDR1 as SGHTA and CDR2 as FQGTGA. CDR3 size: 12 residues. The CDR3 bases are TGTGCCAGCAGCGTATCTAGCGGGGCGCAGTATTTT. This encodes CASSVSSGAQYF.

The sample holds a few counts of this clonotype. V is TRBV20-1 and J is TRBJ2-7, with D perhaps matching TRBD2 (5 bases). The ends were cut back, 5 bases at V and 2 bases at J, with 10 bases in the middle. Per germline, CDR1 DFQATT and CDR2 SNEGSKA (reference sequence). The CDR3 is 12 amino acids. CDR3 region: CSAQTGTYEQYF. In nucleotides, the CDR3 is TGCAGTGCTCAAACGGGAACCTACGAGCAGTACTTC.